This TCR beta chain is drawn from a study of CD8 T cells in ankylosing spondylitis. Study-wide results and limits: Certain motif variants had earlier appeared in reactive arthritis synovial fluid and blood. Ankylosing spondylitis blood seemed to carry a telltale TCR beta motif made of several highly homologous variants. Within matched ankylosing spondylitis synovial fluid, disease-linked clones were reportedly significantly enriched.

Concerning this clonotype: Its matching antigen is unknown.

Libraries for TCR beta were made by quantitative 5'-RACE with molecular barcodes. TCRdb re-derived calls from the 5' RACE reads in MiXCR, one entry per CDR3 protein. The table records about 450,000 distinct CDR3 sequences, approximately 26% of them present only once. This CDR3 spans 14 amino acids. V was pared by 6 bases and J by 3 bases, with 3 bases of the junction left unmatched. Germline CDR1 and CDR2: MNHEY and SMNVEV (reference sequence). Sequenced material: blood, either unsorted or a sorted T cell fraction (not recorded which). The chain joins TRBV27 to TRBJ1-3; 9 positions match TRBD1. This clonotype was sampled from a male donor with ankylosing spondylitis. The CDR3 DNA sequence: TGTGCCAGCAGCCGACAGGGGGGTGGAAACACCATATATTTT. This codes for CASSRQGGGNTIYF.